The 24 T cell receptor beta chains below all came from one sample that was sequenced in a study of immune cell composition in non-small cell lung cancer (dated by TCRdb to the late 2010s). The library was produced with the immunoSEQ multiplex PCR assay. This immuneACCESS table, as held by TCRdb, lists in-frame sequences with V and J called but not all clones. Of the missing ones, under half trace to an unresolved V gene in checked studies; the others have no known cause. The sample data list around 6,600 clones, and 70% to 85% of these were observed just once. The ten largest clones capture more than 7.5% of the sample. Non-adjacent lung tissue from the same patient, taken as far from the tumour as possible and at least 3 cm away, was used for the normal lung samples. The sequenced sample was non-adjacent lung tissue. The receptors were gathered from a human donor with non-small cell lung cancer.

V and J are TRBV11-2 and TRBJ1-1, with 10 bases identical to TRBD1. The CDR3 extends over 15 amino acids. Germline V gene sequence: CDR1 SGHAT, CDR2 FQNNGV. The trim removed 5 bases at V and 7 bases at J, leaving 10 bases unmatched. The CDR3 is CASSTRDRGPGEAFF. CDR3 nucleotide sequence: TGTGCCAGCAGCACCCGGGACAGGGGTCCGGGTGAAGCTTTCTTT.

This sequence joins TRBV4-3 and TRBJ1-3; D is unresolved. V shed 1 base and J shed 0 bases, with 10 bases lying between them. CDR1 LGHNA and CDR2 YSLEER come from the germline V gene. This CDR3 is built from 16 residues. The CDR3 DNA reads as TGCGCCAGCAGCCAAGGCCGTAGAGGCTCTGGAAACACCATATATTTT. This translates into CASSQGRRGSGNTIYF.

This chain connects TRBV6-5 to TRBJ2-3; the match to TRBD2 covers 10 bases. The CDR3 is 15 residues long. V lost 4 bases to trimming and J lost 4 bases; unmatched junction nucleotides: 5. The germline V gene encodes CDR1 MNHEY and CDR2 SVGAGI. CDR3 sequence reads: CASSLLAGGPDTQYF. The CDR3, as DNA: TGTGCCAGCAGTTTATTAGCGGGAGGCCCAGATACGCAGTATTTT.

The V and J genes are TRBV5-6 and TRBJ1-1; TRBD1 matches 7 bases. The CDR3 loop spans 15 amino acids. CDR1 and CDR2 (germline): SGHDT, YYEEEE. Trimming removed 3 bases from V and 0 bases from J; junction bases left unmatched: 5. The CDR3 nucleotides read TGTGCCAGCAGCTCCAGTGGGACAGTGAACACTGAAGCTTTCTTT. Amino acid sequence: CASSSSGTVNTEAFF.

The sample holds a few counts of this clone. The V gene is TRBV28, the J gene TRBJ1-2, with 8 bases fitting TRBD1. The CDR3 is 13 amino acids. V lost 4 bases, J lost 8 bases, and 6 bases stayed unmatched. Germline V lookup: CDR1 MDHEN, CDR2 SYDVKM. The CDR3 sequence is CASSYQGAKGYTF. Here the CDR3 DNA reads TGTGCCAGCAGTTATCAGGGGGCAAAGGGCTACACCTTC.

V is TRBV6-1 and J is TRBJ1-1, with D perhaps matching TRBD1 (6 bases). CDR1 MNHNS and CDR2 SASEGT come from the germline V gene. The CDR3 has 17 residues. The V end lost 2 bases, the J end lost 6 bases, and 22 bases lay between the germline ends. In DNA, the CDR3 is TGTGCCAGCAGTGAATTTCGGGGAACAGGGTCAAGGGCTGAAGCTTTCTTT. Encoded protein: CASSEFRGTGSRAEAFF.

The chain recombines TRBV19 with TRBJ1-1; D might be TRBD1 (6 bases). Looked up from germline, CDR1 is LNHDA and CDR2 is SQIVND (reference sequence). The V and J ends lost 5 bases and 3 bases respectively, with 10 bases between them. The CDR3 loop spans 13 amino acids. The CDR3 region is CASSWTEDTEAFF. The CDR3 DNA is TGTGCCAGTAGTTGGACAGAAGACACTGAAGCTTTCTTT.

V is TRBV4-1 and J is TRBJ1-6, with D unresolved. CDR3 length equals 17 residues. Trimming removed 1 base at V and 7 bases at J, with 17 bases between. CDR1 is MGHRA and CDR2 is YSYEKL in the germline V gene. CDR3 coding DNA: TGCGCCAGCAGCCAAGCGATAGGGAGGGCGGAGAATTCACCCCTCCACTTT. Protein product: CASSQAIGRAENSPLHF.

The gene calls are TRBV7-8 and TRBJ1-3; TRBD1 matches 9 bases. Trimming took 8 bases from V and 6 from J; bases not matched to a gene: 11. Germline V CDR1 and CDR2: SGHVS, FQNEAQ. This CDR3 spans 15 amino acids. CDR3 bases: TGTGCCAGCGCCGAGTACAGGGGGCCTGAAAACACCATATATTTT. Its protein product is CASAEYRGPENTIYF.

V gene TRBV18 combines with J gene TRBJ2-3, with TRBD2 matching 7 bases. Trimming cost V 6 bases and J 1 base; bases outside gene matches: 10. The germline gives CDR1 KGHSH, CDR2 LQKENI. CDR3 size: 16 residues. CDR3 residues: CASSSLGSGGTDTQYF. CDR3 nucleotide sequence: TGTGCCAGCTCTTCGTTAGGGAGCGGGGGCACAGATACGCAGTATTTT.

J is TRBJ1-5 and V is TRBV2, with D uncertain. Germline CDR1 SNHLY, CDR2 FYNNEI. The germline V and J ends were trimmed by 4 bases and 2 bases, with 9 bases remaining between them. The CDR3 contains 14 residues. The chain's CDR3 is CASSVYGGNQPQHF. In DNA, the CDR3 is TGTGCCAGCAGTGTTTACGGGGGCAATCAGCCCCAGCATTTT. Full variable domain (rest looked up from reference TRBV2 and TRBJ1-5): EPEVTQTPSHQVTQMGQEVILRCVPISNHLYFYWYRQILGQKVEFLVSFYNNEISEKSEIFDDQFSVERPDGSNFTLKIRSTKLEDSAMYFCASSVYGGNQPQHFGDGTRLSIL.

The genes are TRBV4-3 and TRBJ2-5; 9 bases are a match to TRBD1. The CDR3 has 17 residues. J lost 5 bases, V lost 4 bases, and 14 bases had no gene match. Per the germline V gene, CDR1 is LGHNA and CDR2 is YSLEER. The CDR3 sequence: CASSPYRGRGGMETQYF. DNA for the CDR3: TGCGCCAGCAGCCCCTACAGGGGGCGAGGGGGAATGGAGACCCAGTACTTC.

The CDR3 loop reads CASTEQQGNQPQHF. CDR3 nucleotides: TGTGCCAGTACGGAGCAACAGGGCAATCAGCCCCAGCATTTT. The V call is TRBV19, the J call TRBJ1-5; D might be TRBD1 (5 bases). Germline V gene sequence: CDR1 LNHDA, CDR2 SQIVND (reference sequence). Trimming took off 7 bases at V and 2 bases at J, with 12 bases between the two ends. CDR3 length equals 14 residues.

This rearrangement joins TRBV7-7 to TRBJ1-5; D is undetermined. CDR1 and CDR2 (germline): SSHAT, FNYEAQ (reference sequence). The CDR3 spans 13 residues. The V and J ends lost 5 bases and 4 bases respectively, with 9 bases between them. CDR3 in amino acids: CASSLAPNQPQHF. Here the CDR3 DNA reads TGTGCCAGCAGCCTCGCGCCTAATCAGCCCCAGCATTTT.

This chain uses TRBV25-1 with TRBJ1-6; D gene uncertain. CDR1 is MGHDK and CDR2 is SYGVNS in the germline V gene. The germline V and J ends were trimmed by 0 bases and 9 bases, with 6 bases remaining between them. This CDR3 is 13 amino acids long. CDR3 in DNA: TGTGCCAGCAGTGAATATCGAGGTTCACCCCTCCACTTT. It is translated as CASSEYRGSPLHF. The variable domain in full, with the rest retrieved from reference TRBV25-1 and TRBJ1-6, is EADIYQTPRYLVIGTGKKITLECSQTMGHDKMYWYQQDPGMELHLIHYSYGVNSTEKGDLSSESTVSRIRTEHFPLTLESARPSHTSQYLCASSEYRGSPLHFGNGTRLTVT.

This CDR3 is CASSQGWGAGPYEQYF. The CDR3 nucleotides read TGCGCCAGCAGCCAAGGGTGGGGCGCAGGCCCCTACGAGCAGTACTTC. The V call is TRBV4-1, the J call TRBJ2-7; perhaps TRBD1 as D (5 bases). Deletions cut 1 base from V and 2 bases from J, with 15 bases between. The germline V gene has CDR1 MGHRA and CDR2 YSYEKL. The CDR3 loop spans 16 amino acids.

There are a few counts of this clone. The chain links TRBV6-1 to TRBJ1-2, with 10 positions matching TRBD1. Per the germline V gene, CDR1 is MNHNS and CDR2 is SASEGT. This CDR3 is 16 amino acids long. The V segment lost 1 base and the J segment 6 bases; nucleotides outside the gene matches: 8. The chain's CDR3 is CASSEGLMGTGDGYTF. The CDR3 DNA follows: TGTGCCAGCAGTGAAGGGTTGATGGGGACAGGGGATGGCTACACCTTC.

This chain links TRBV19 with TRBJ1-2; possible D gene TRBD1, 5 bases. Germline loops: CDR1 LNHDA, CDR2 SQIVND (reference sequence). Deletions cut 7 bases from V and 0 bases from J, with 12 bases between. This CDR3 contains 14 residues. The CDR3 here is CASKVGTTNYGYTF. CDR3 in DNA: TGTGCCAGTAAGGTGGGGACTACTAACTATGGCTACACCTTC.

The V call is TRBV7-3, the J call TRBJ2-6; 10 bases are shared with TRBD1. Per germline, CDR1 SGHTA and CDR2 FQGTGA. This CDR3 contains 20 residues. Trimming at V came to 1 base and at J to 0 bases, leaving 9 bases not matched to a gene. The CDR3 loop is CASSLRLPGQGNSGANVLTF. In DNA form, the CDR3 reads TGTGCCAGCAGCTTAAGACTACCGGGACAGGGGAACTCTGGGGCCAACGTCCTGACTTTC.

DNA for the CDR3: TGTGCCAGCAGCTTGGCCGGGACAAACTATGGCTACACCTTC. Its translation: CASSLAGTNYGYTF. The V gene is TRBV5-8, the J gene TRBJ1-2; the D gene is possibly TRBD1 (6 bases). From germline, CDR1 is SGHTS and CDR2 YDEGEE. V was cut by 0 bases and J by 2 bases, with 8 bases left in between. The CDR3 consists of 14 residues.

The chain couples TRBV2 to TRBJ2-3; the match to TRBD2 covers 12 bases. The V segment lost 5 bases and the J segment 3 bases; nucleotides outside the gene matches: 3. There are 15 residues in the CDR3. Germline V gene data show CDR1 as SNHLY and CDR2 as FYNNEI. In DNA form, the CDR3 reads TGTGCCAGCAGTTCGACTAGCGGGAGAACAGATACGCAGTATTTT. It is translated as CASSSTSGRTDTQYF.

The chain uses TRBV6-5 and TRBJ2-7, with D perhaps TRBD2 (6 bases). V lost 7 bases and J lost 3, with 19 bases in between. The germline CDR1 and CDR2 sequences are MNHEY and SVGAGI. The CDR3 spans 15 residues. The CDR3 DNA is TGTGCCAGCACCGCCTCGCTAGCGAGCTACTACGAGCAGTACTTC. Protein: CASTASLASYYEQYF.

This sequence joins TRBV28 and TRBJ1-5, with 10 bases that match TRBD1. This CDR3 has 18 amino acids. V lost 6 bases, J lost 0 bases, and 11 bases stayed unmatched. CDR1 and CDR2 (germline): MDHEN, SYDVKM. The CDR3 DNA sequence: TGTGCCAGCAGGGACCGGGACAGGGGTCCTTATAGCAATCAGCCCCAGCATTTT. Protein sequence: CASRDRDRGPYSNQPQHF.

V is TRBV5-6 and J is TRBJ1-2; D may be TRBD1 (6 bases). V was trimmed by 4 bases and J by 3 bases, leaving 19 bases between them. CDR1 is SGHDT, CDR2 YYEEEE, per germline. This CDR3 comprises 16 residues. CDR3 DNA sequence: TGTGCCAGCAGCCGAAGGACAGAACGAAGGGACTATGGCTACACCTTC. Its protein is CASSRRTERRDYGYTF.